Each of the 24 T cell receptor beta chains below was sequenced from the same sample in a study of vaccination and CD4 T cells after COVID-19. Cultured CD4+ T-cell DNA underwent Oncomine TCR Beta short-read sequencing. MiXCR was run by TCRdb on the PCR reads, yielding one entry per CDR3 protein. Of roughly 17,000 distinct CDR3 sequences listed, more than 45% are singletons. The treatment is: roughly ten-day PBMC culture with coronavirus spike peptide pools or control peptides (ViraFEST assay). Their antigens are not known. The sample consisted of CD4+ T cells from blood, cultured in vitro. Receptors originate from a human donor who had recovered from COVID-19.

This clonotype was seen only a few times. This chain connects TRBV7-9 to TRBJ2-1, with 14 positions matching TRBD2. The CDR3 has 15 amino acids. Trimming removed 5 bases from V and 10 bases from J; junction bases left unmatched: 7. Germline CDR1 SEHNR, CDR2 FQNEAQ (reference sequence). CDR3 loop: CASSPGLAGAREQFF. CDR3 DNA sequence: TGTGCCAGCAGCCCGGGACTAGCGGGGGCCCGGGAGCAGTTCTTC.

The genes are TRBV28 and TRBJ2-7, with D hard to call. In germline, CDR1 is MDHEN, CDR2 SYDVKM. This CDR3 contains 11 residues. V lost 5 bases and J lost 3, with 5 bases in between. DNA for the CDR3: TGTGCCAGCAGTCCCAACTACGAGCAGTACTTC. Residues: CASSPNYEQYF.

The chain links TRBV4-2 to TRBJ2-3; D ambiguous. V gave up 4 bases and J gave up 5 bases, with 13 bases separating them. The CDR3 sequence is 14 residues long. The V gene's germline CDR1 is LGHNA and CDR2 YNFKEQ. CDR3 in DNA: TGTGCCAGCAGCCCCCGCTCCGGGCTAGATACGCAGTATTTT. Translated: CASSPRSGLDTQYF.

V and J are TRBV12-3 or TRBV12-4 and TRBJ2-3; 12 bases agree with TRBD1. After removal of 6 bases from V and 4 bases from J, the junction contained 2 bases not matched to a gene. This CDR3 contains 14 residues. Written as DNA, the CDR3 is TGTGCCAGCAGGGGGACAGGGGGCGCAGATACGCAGTATTTT. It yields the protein CASRGTGGADTQYF.

The CDR3 loop is CASRRRTLQETQYF. CDR3 nucleotide sequence: TGTGCCAGCAGACGAAGAACTCTCCAAGAGACCCAGTACTTC. V is TRBV6-1 and J is TRBJ2-5, with D unresolved. Germline V gene sequence: CDR1 MNHNS, CDR2 SASEGT. The CDR3 is 14 residues long. V lost 6 bases to trimming and J lost 1 base, with 12 bases between them.

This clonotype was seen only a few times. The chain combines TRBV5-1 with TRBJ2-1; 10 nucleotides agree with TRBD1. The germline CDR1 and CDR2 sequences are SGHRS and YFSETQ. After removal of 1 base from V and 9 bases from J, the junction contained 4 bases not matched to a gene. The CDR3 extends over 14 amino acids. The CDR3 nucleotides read TGCGCCAGCAGCTTGAGACAGGGGGCAGGTGAGCAGTTCTTC. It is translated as CASSLRQGAGEQFF.

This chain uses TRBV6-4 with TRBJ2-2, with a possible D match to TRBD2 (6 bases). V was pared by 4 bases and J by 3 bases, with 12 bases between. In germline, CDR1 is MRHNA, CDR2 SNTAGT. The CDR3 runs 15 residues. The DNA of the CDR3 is TGTGCCAGCAGTGCCGAGGGAGGAGACACCGGGGAGCTGTTTTTT. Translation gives CASSAEGGDTGELFF.

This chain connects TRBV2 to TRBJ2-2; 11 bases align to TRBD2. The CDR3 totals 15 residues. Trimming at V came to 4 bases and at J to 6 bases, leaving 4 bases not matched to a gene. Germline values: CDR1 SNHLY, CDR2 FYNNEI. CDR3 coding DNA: TGTGCCAGCAGTGCAGTAGCGGGGGGGCCCGGGGAGCTGTTTTTT. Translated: CASSAVAGGPGELFF. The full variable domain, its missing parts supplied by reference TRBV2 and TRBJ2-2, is EPEVTQTPSHQVTQMGQEVILRCVPISNHLYFYWYRQILGQKVEFLVSFYNNEISEKSEIFDDQFSVERPDGSNFTLKIRSTKLEDSAMYFCASSAVAGGPGELFFGEGSRLTVL.

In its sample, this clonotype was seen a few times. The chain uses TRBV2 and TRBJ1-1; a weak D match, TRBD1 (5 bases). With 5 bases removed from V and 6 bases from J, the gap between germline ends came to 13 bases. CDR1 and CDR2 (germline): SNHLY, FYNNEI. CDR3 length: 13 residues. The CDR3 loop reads CASSSGQGAEAFF. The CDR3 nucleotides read TGTGCCAGCAGTAGCGGCCAGGGCGCTGAAGCTTTCTTT.

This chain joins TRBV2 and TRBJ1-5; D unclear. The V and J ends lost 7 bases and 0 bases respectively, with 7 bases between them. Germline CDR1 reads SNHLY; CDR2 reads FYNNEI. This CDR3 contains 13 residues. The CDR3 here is CASTFYSNQPQHF. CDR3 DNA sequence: TGTGCCAGCACTTTTTATAGCAATCAGCCCCAGCATTTT.

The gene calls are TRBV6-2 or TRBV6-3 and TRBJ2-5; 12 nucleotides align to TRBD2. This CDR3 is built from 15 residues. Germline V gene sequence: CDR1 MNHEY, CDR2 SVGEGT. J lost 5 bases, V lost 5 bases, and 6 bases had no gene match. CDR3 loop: CASSNGLAGRETQYF. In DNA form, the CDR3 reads TGTGCCAGCAGTAACGGACTAGCGGGACGGGAGACCCAGTACTTC.

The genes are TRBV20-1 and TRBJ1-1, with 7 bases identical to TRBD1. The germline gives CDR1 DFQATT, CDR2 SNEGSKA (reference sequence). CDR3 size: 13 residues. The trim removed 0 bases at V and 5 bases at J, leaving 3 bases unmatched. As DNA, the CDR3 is TGCAGTGCTAGAGAAACAGGGGCGACTGAAGCTTTCTTT. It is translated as CSARETGATEAFF.

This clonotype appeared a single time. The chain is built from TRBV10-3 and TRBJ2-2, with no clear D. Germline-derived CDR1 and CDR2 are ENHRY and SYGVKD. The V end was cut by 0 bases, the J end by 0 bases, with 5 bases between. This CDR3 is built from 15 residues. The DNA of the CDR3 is TGTGCCATCAGTGAGTCGATTTCGAACACCGGGGAGCTGTTTTTT. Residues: CAISESISNTGELFF.

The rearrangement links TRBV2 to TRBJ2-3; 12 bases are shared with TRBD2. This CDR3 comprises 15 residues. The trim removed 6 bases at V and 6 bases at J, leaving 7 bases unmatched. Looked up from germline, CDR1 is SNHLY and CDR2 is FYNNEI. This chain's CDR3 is CASSVLAGGGDTQYF. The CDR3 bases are TGTGCCAGCAGCGTACTAGCGGGGGGAGGGGATACGCAGTATTTT.

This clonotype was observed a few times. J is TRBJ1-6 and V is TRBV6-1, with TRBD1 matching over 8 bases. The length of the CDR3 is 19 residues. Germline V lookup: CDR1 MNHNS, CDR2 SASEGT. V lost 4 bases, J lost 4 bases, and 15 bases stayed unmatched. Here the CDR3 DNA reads TGTGCCAGCAGTGTGGAGTCGGTTAGGGGGACAGGTTATAATTCACCCCTCCACTTT. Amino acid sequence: CASSVESVRGTGYNSPLHF.

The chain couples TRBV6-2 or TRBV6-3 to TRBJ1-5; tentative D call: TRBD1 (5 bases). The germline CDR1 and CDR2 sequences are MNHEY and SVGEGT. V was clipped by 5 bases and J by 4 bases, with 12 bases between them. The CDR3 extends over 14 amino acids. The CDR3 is CASSLRGVNQPQHF. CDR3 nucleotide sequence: TGTGCCAGCAGTCTTAGGGGAGTTAATCAGCCCCAGCATTTT.

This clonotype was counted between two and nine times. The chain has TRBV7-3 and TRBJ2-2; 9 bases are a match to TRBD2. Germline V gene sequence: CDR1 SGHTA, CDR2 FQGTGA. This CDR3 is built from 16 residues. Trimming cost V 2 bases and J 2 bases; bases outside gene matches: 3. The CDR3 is CASSLLGLANTGELFF. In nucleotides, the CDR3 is TGTGCCAGCAGCTTATTGGGACTAGCTAACACCGGGGAGCTGTTTTTT. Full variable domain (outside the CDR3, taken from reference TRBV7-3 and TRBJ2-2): GAGVSQTPSNKVTEKGKYVELRCDPISGHTALYWYRQSLGQGPEFLIYFQGTGAADDSGLPNDRFFAVRPEGSVSTLKIQRTERGDSAVYLCASSLLGLANTGELFFGEGSRLTVL.

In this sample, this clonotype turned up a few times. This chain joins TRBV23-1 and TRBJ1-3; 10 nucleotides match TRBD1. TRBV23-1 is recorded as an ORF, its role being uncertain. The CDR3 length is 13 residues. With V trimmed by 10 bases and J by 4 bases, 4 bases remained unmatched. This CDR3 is CANDRGLGNTIYF. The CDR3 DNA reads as TGCGCCAACGACAGGGGGCTCGGAAACACCATATATTTT.

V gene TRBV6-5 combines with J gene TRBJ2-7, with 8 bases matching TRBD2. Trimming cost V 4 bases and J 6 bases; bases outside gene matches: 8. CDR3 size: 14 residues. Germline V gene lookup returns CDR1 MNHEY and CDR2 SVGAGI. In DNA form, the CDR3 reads TGTGCCAGCAGTTTACCGGGACTAGAGAGCGAGCAGTACTTC. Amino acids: CASSLPGLESEQYF.

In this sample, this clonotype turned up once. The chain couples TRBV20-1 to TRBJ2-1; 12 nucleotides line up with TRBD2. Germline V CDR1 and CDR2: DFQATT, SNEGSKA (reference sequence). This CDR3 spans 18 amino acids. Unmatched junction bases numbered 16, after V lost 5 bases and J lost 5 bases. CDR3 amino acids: CSASQTSGGPTSNNEQFF. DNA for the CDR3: TGCAGTGCTTCCCAAACTAGCGGGGGGCCCACATCAAACAATGAGCAGTTCTTC.

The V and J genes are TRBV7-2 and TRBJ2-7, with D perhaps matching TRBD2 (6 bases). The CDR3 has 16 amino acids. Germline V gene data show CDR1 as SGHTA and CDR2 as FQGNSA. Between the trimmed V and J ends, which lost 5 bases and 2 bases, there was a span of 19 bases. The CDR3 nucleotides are TGTGCCAGCAGCCTTTCACTTGCATTAGCGGCCTACGAGCAGTACTTC. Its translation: CASSLSLALAAYEQYF.

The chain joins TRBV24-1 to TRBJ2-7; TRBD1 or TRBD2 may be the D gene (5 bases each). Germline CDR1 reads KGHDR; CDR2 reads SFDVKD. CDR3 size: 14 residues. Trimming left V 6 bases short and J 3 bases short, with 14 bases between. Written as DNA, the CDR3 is TGTGCCACCAGTCACGTTATGGGGGACTACGAGCAGTACTTC. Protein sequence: CATSHVMGDYEQYF.

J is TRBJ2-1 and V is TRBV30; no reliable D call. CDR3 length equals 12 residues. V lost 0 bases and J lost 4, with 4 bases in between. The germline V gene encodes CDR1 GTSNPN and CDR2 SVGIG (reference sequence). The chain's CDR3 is CAWSVRYNEQFF. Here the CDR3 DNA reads TGTGCCTGGAGTGTACGTTACAATGAGCAGTTCTTC. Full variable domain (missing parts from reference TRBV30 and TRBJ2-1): SQTIHQWPATLVQPVGSPLSLECTVEGTSNPNLYWYRQAAGRGLQLLFYSVGIGQISSEVPQNLSASRPQDRQFILSSKKLLLSDSGFYLCAWSVRYNEQFFGPGTRLTVL.

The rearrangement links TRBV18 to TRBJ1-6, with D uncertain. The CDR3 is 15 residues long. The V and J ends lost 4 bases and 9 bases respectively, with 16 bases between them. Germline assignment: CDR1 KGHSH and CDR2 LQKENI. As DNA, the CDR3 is TGTGCCAGCTCACTCCAGTCCCCTAACGGTTCACCCCTCCACTTT. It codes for CASSLQSPNGSPLHF.